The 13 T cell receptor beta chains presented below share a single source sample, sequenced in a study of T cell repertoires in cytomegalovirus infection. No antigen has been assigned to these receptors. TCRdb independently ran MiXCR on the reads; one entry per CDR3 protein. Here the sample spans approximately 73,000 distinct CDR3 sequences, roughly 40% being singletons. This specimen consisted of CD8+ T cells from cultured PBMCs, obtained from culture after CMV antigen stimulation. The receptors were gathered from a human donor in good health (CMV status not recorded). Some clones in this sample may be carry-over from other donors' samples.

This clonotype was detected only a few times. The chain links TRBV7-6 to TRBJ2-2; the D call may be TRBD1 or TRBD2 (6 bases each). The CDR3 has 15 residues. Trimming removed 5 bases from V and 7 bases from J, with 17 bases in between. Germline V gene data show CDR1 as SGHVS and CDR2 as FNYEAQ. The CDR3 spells CASSPHRVGGGELFF. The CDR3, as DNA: TGTGCCAGCAGCCCCCACAGGGTCGGGGGCGGGGAGCTGTTTTTT.

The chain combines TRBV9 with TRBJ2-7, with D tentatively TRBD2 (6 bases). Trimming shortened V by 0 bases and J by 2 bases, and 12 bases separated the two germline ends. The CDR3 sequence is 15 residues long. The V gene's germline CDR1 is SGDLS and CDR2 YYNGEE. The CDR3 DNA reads TGTGCCAGCAGCGTAGGGACTGGCGGGGCCTACGAGCAGTACTTC. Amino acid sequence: CASSVGTGGAYEQYF.

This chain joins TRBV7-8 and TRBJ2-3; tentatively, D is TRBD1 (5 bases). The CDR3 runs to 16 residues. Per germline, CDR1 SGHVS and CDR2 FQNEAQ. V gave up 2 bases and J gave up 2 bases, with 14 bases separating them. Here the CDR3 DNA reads TGTGCCAGCAGCTTAAGAAGGGGCGGATACACAGATACGCAGTATTTT. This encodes CASSLRRGGYTDTQYF.

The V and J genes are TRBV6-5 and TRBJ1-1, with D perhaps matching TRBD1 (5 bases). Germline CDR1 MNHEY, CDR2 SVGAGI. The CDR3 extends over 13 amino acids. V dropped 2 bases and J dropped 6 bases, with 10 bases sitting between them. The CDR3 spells CASSYGGIAEAFF. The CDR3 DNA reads TGTGCCAGCAGTTACGGGGGAATCGCTGAAGCTTTCTTT.

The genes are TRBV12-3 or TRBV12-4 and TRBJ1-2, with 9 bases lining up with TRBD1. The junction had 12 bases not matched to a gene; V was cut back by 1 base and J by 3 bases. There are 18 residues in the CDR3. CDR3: CASSLGDRAYLPYYGYTF. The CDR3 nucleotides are TGTGCCAGCAGTTTAGGGGACAGGGCCTACCTCCCCTACTATGGCTACACCTTC.

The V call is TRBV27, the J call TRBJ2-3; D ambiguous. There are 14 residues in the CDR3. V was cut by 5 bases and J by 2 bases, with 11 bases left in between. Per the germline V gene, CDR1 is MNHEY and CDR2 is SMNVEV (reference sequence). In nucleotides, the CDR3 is TGTGCCAGCAGTCTCTCTTCCGACACAGATACGCAGTATTTT. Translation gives CASSLSSDTDTQYF.

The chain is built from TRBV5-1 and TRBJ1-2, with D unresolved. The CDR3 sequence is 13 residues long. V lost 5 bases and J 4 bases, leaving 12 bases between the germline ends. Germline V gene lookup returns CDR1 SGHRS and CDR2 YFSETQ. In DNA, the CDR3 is TGCGCCAGCAGTGACGCGCCCCTCTATGGCTACACCTTC. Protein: CASSDAPLYGYTF.

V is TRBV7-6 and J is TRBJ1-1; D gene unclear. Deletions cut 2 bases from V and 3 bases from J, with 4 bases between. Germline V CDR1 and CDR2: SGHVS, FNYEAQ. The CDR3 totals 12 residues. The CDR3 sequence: CASSLRDTEAFF. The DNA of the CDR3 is TGTGCCAGCAGCTTAAGGGACACTGAAGCTTTCTTT.

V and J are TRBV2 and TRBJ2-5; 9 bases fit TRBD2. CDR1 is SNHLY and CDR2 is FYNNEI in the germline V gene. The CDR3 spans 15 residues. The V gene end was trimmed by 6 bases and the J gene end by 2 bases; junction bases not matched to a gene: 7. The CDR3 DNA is TGTGCCAGCAGGGAGACTAGCGGAGGACAAGAGACCCAGTACTTC. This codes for CASRETSGGQETQYF. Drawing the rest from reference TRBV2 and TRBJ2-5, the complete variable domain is EPEVTQTPSHQVTQMGQEVILRCVPISNHLYFYWYRQILGQKVEFLVSFYNNEISEKSEIFDDQFSVERPDGSNFTLKIRSTKLEDSAMYFCASRETSGGQETQYFGPGTRLLVL.

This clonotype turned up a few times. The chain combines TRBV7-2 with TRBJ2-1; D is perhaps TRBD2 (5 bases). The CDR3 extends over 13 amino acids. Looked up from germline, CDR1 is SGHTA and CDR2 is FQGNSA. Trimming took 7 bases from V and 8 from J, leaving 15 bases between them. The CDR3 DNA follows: TGTGCCAGCACCTCCCGGTTCGGGGATGAGCAGTTCTTC. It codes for CASTSRFGDEQFF.

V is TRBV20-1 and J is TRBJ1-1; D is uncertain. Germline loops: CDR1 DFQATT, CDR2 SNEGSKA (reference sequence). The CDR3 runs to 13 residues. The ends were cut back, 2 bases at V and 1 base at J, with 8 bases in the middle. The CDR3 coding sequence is TGCAGTGCTAGATTAGTGGAGAACACTGAAGCTTTCTTT. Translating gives CSARLVENTEAFF.

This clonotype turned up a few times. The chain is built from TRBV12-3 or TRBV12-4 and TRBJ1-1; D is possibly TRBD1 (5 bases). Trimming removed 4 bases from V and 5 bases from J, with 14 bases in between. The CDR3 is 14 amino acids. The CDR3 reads CASSSPQGKTEAFF. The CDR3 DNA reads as TGTGCCAGCAGTTCACCGCAGGGTAAAACTGAAGCTTTCTTT.

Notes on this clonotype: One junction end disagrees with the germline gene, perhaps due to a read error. The chain's CDR3 is CVSSQDAETWGGHPYEQYF. DNA of the CDR3: TGTGTCAGCAGCCAAGATGCCGAAACTTGGGGCGGACATCCCTACGAGCAGTACTTC. V gene TRBV4-2 combines with J gene TRBJ2-7, with D possibly TRBD1 on 5 matching bases. CDR3 length: 19 residues. Germline CDR1 LGHNA, CDR2 YNFKEQ.